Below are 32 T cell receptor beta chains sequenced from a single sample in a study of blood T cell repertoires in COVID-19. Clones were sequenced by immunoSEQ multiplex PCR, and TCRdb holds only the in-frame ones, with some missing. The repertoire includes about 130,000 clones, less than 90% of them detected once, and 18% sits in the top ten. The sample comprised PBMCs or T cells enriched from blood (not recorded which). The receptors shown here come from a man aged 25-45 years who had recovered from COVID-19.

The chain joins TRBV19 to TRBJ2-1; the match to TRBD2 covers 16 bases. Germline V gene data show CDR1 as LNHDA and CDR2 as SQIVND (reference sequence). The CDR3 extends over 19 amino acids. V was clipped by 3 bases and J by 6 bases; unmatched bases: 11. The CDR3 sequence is CASSIGLGGTSGRANEQFF. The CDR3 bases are TGTGCCAGTAGTATTGGGCTTGGAGGGACTAGCGGGAGGGCCAATGAGCAGTTCTTC.

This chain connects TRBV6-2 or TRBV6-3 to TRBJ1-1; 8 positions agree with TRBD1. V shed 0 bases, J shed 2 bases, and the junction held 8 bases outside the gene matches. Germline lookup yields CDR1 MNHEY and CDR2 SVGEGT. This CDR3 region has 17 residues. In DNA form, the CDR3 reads TGTGCCAGCAGTTACTCTTTCTGGGACAGGACTAACACTGAAGCTTTCTTT. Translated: CASSYSFWDRTNTEAFF.

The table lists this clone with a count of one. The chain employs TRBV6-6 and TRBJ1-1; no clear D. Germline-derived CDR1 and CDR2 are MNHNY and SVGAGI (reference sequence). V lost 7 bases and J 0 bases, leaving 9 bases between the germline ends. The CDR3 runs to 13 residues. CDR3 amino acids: CASNPFLNTEAFF. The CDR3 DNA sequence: TGTGCCAGCAATCCTTTCCTGAACACTGAAGCTTTCTTT.

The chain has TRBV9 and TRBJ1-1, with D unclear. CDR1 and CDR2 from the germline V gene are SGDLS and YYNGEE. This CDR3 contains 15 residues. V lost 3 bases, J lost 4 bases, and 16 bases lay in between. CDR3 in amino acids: CASSGEVDLSTEAFF. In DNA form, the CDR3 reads TGTGCCAGCAGCGGGGAGGTAGACCTTAGCACTGAAGCTTTCTTT.

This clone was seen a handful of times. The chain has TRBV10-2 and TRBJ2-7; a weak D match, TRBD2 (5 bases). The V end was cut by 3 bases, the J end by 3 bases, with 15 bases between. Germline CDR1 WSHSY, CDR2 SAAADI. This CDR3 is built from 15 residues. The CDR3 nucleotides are TGCGCCAGCAGTGATACTCGCAGCGGTGACTACGAGCAGTACTTC. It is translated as CASSDTRSGDYEQYF.

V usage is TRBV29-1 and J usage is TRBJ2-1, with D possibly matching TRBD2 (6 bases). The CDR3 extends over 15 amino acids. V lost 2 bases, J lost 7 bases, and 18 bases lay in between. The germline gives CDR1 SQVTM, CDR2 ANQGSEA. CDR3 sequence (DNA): TGCAGCGTTGAATTCAAGACTAGTTACACTAATGAGCAGTTCTTC. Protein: CSVEFKTSYTNEQFF.

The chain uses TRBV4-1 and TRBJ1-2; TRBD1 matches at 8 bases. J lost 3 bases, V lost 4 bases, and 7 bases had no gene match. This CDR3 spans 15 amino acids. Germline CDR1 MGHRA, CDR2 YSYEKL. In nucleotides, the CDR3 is TGCGCCAGCAGCCTCTGGACAGGGACGGACTATGGCTACACCTTC. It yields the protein CASSLWTGTDYGYTF.

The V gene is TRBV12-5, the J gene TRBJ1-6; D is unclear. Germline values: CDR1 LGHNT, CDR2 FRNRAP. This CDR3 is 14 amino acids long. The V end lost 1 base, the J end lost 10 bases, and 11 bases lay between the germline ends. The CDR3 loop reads CASGLGTVRSPLHF. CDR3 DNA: TGTGCTAGTGGTTTGGGCACAGTAAGATCACCCCTCCACTTT.

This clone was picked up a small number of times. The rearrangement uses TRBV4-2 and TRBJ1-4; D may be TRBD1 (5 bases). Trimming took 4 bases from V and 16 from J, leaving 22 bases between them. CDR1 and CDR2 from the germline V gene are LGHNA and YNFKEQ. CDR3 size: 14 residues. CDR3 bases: TGTGCCAGCAGCCTAAGGGTGACAGACTTTGAAACGTTTTTT. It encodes CASSLRVTDFETFF.

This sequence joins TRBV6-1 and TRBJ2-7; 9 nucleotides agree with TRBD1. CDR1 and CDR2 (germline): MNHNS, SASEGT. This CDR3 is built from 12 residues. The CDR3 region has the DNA TGTGCCAGCAGTGAAGTACAGGGGGCTGCGCGCGTC. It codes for CASSEVQGAARV.

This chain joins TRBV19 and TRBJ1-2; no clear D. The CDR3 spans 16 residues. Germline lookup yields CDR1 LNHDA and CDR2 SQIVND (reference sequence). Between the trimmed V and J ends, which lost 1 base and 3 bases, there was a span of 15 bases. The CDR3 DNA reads TGTGCCAGTAGTATAGGGACTCGGAGGGCGGACTATGGCTACACCTTC. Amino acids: CASSIGTRRADYGYTF.

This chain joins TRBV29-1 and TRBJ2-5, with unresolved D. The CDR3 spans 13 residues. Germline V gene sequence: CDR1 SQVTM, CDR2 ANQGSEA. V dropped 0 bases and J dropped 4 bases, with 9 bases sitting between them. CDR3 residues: CSVEDFRGETQYF. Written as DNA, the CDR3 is TGCAGCGTTGAAGATTTTCGAGGAGAGACCCAGTACTTC.

The CDR3 spells CASRRDRGPDTQYF. The CDR3 region has the DNA TGTGCCAGCAGACGGGACAGGGGTCCAGATACGCAGTATTTT. V usage is TRBV2 and J usage is TRBJ2-3; 10 bases agree with TRBD1. CDR3 length: 14 amino acids. Looked up from germline, CDR1 is SNHLY and CDR2 is FYNNEI. The junction had 4 bases not matched to a gene; V was cut back by 6 bases and J by 4 bases. Using reference TRBV2 and TRBJ2-3 for the parts outside the CDR3, the full variable domain is EPEVTQTPSHQVTQMGQEVILRCVPISNHLYFYWYRQILGQKVEFLVSFYNNEISEKSEIFDDQFSVERPDGSNFTLKIRSTKLEDSAMYFCASRRDRGPDTQYFGPGTRLTVL.

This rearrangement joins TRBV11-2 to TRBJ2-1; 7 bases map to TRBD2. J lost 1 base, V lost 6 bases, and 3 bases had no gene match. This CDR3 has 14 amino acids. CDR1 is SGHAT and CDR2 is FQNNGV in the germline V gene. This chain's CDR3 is CASSRAGSYNEQFF. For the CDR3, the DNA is TGTGCCAGCAGTCGAGCGGGGTCCTACAATGAGCAGTTCTTC.

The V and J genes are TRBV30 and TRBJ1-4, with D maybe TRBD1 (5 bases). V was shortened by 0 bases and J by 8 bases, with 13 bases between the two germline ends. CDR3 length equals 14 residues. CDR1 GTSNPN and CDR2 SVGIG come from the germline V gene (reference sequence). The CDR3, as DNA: TGTGCCTGGAGTGTACGGCAGGGCGGCGAAAAACTGTTTTTT. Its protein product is CAWSVRQGGEKLFF.

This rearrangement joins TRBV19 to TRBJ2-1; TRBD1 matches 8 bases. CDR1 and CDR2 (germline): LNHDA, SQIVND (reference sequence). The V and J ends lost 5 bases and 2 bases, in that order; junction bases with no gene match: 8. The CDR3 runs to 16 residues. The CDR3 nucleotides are TGTGCCAGTAGTCCTCGGACAGGGAAGACCTACAATGAGCAGTTCTTC. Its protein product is CASSPRTGKTYNEQFF. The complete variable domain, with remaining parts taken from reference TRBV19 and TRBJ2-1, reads DGGITQSPKYLFRKEGQNVTLSCEQNLNHDAMYWYRQDPGQGLRLIYYSQIVNDFQKGDIAEGYSVSREKKESFPLTVTSAQKNPTAFYLCASSPRTGKTYNEQFFGPGTRLTVL.

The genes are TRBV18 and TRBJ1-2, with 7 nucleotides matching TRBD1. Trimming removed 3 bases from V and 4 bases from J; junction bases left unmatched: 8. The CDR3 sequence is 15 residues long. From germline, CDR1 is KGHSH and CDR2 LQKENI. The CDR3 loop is CASSPSQGPTYGYTF. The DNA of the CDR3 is TGTGCCAGCTCACCCTCACAGGGGCCTACCTATGGCTACACCTTC. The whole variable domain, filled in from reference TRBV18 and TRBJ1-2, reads NAGVMQNPRHLVRRRGQEARLRCSPMKGHSHVYWYRQLPEEGLKFMVYLQKENIIDESGMPKERFSAEFPKEGPSILRIQQVVRGDSAAYFCASSPSQGPTYGYTFGSGTRLTVV.

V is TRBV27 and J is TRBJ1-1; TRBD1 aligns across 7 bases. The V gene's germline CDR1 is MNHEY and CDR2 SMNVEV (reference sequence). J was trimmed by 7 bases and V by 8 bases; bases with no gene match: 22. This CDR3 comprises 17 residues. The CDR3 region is CASYQGPTGTDSLEAFF. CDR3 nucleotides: TGTGCCAGCTACCAGGGGCCGACAGGGACAGATAGTCTTGAAGCTTTCTTT.

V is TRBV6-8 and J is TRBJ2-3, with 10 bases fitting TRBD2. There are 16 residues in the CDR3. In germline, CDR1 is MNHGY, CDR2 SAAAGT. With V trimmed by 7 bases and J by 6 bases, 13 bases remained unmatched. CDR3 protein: CASIKGLAGVRDTQYF. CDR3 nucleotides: TGTGCCAGCATCAAAGGCCTAGCGGGGGTACGGGATACGCAGTATTTT.

The CDR3 bases are TGTGCCAGCAGCCACACTAGCGGGGGGGAGACCCAGTACTTC. Its translation: CASSHTSGGETQYF. V usage is TRBV3-1 (or the pseudogene TRBV3-2) and J usage is TRBJ2-5; 12 nucleotides match TRBD2. V lost 3 bases and J lost 5; bases outside the gene matches: 1. Germline lookup yields CDR1 LGHDT and CDR2 YNNKEL (reference sequence). The length of the CDR3 is 14 residues.

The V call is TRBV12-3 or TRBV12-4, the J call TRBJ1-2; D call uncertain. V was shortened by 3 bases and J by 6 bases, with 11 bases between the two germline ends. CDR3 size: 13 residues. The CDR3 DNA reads TGTGCCAGCAGTTTGTCCGGGGTGAATGGCTACACCTTC. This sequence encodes CASSLSGVNGYTF.

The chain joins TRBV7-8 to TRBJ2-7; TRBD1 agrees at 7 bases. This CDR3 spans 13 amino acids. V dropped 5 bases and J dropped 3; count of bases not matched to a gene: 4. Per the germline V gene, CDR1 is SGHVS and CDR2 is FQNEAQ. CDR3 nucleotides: TGTGCCAGCAGCCAGGGGACAGACTACGAGCAGTACGTC. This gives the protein CASSQGTDYEQYV.

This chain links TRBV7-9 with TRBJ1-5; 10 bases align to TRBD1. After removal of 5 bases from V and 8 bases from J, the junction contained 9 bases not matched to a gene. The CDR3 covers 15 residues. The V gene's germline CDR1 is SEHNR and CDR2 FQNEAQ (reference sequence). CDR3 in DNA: TGTGCCAGCAGCCTGGGACAGGGGAAGGTGGAGCCCCAGCATTTT. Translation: CASSLGQGKVEPQHF.

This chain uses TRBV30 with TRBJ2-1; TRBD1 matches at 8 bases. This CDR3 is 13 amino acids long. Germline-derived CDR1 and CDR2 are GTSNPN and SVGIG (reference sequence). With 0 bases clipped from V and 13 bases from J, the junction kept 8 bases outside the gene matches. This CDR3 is CAWSVTATGDQFF. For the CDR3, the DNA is TGTGCCTGGAGTGTAACCGCGACAGGGGATCAGTTCTTC.

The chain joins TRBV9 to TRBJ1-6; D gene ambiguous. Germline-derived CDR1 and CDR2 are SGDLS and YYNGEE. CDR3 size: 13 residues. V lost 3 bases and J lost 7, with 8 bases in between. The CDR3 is CASSALMNSPLHF. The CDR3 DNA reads TGTGCCAGCAGCGCCCTAATGAATTCACCCCTCCACTTT.

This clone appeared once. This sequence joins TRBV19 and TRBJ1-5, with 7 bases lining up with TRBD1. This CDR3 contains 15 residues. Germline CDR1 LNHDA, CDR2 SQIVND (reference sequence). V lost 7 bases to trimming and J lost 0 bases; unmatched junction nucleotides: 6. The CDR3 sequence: CASMTGQHSNQPQHF. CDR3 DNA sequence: TGTGCCAGTATGACGGGACAGCATAGCAATCAGCCCCAGCATTTT. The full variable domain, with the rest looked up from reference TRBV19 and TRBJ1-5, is DGGITQSPKYLFRKEGQNVTLSCEQNLNHDAMYWYRQDPGQGLRLIYYSQIVNDFQKGDIAEGYSVSREKKESFPLTVTSAQKNPTAFYLCASMTGQHSNQPQHFGDGTRLSIL.

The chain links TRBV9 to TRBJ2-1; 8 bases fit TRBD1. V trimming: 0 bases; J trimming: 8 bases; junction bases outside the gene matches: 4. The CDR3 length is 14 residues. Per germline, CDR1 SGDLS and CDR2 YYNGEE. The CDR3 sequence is CASSVGTGLDEQFF. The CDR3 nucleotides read TGTGCCAGCAGCGTAGGGACAGGGCTAGATGAGCAGTTCTTC.

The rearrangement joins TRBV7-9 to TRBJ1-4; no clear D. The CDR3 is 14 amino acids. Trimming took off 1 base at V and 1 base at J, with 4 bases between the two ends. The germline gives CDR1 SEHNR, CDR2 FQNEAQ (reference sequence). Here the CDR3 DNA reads TGTGCCAGCAGCTTAGATAGAACTAATGAAAAACTGTTTTTT. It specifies CASSLDRTNEKLFF.

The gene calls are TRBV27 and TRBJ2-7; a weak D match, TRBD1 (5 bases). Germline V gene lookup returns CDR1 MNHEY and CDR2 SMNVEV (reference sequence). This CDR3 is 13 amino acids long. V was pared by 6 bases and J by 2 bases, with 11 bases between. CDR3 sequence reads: CASSLRAAYEQYF. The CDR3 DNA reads TGTGCCAGCAGCCTCAGGGCCGCCTACGAGCAGTACTTC.

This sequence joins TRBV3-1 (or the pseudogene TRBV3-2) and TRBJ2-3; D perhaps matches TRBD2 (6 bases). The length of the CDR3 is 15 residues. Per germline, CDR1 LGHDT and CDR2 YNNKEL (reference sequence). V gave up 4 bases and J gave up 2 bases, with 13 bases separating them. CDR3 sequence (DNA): TGTGCCAGCAGCCGGGGGGACGGTTACACAGATACGCAGTATTTT. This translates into CASSRGDGYTDTQYF.

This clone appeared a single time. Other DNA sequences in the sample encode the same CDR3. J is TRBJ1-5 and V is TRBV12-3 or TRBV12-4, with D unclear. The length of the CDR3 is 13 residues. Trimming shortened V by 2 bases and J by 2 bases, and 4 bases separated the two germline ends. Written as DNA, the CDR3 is TGTGCCAGCAGTTTATCTGGCAATCAGCCCCAGCATTTT. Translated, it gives CASSLSGNQPQHF.

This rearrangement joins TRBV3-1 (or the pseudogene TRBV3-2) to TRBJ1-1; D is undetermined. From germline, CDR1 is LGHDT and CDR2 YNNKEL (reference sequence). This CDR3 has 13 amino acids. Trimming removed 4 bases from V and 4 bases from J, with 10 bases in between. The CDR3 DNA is TGTGCCAGCAGCCCTAGCGGGAGCACTGAAGCTTTCTTT. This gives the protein CASSPSGSTEAFF.